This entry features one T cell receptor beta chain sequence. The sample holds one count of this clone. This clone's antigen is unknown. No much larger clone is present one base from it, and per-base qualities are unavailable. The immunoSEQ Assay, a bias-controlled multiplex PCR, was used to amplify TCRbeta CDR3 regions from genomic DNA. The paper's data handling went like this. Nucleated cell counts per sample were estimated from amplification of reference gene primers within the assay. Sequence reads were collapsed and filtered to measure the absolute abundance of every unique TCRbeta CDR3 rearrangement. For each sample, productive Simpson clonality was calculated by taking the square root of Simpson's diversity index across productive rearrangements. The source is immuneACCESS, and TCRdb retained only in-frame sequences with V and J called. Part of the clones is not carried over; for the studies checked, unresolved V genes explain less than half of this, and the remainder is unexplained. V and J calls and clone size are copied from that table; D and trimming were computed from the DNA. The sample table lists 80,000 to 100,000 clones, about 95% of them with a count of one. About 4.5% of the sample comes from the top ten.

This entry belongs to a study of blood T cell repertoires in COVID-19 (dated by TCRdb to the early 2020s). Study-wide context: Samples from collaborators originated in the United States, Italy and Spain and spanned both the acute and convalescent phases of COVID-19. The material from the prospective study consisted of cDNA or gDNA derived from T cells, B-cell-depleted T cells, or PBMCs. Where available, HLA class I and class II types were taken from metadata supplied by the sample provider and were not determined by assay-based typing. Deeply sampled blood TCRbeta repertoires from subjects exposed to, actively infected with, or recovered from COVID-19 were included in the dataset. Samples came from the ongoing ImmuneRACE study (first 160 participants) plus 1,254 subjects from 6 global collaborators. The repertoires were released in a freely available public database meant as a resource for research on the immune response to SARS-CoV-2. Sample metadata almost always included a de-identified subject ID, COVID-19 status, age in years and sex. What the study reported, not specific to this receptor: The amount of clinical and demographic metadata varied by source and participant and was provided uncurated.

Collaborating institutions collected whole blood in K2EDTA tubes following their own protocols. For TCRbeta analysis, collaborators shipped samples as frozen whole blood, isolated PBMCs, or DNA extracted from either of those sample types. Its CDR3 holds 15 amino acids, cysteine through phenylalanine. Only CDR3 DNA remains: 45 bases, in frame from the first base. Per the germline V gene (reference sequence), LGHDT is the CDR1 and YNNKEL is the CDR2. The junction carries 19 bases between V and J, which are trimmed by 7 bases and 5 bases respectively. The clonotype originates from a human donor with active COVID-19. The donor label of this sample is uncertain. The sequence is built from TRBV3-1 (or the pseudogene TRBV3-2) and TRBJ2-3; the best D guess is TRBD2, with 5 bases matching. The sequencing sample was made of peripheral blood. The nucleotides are TGTGCCAGCACCAGTTTGGGCGGGCGGGTAGATACGCAGTATTTT. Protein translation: CASTSLGGRVDTQYF.